This TCR beta chain was captured by sequencing in a study of blood T cell repertoires in COVID-19. In the study overall: There were acute and convalescent COVID-19 samples, and they came from the United States, Italy and Spain. T cells, B-cell-depleted T cells, or PBMCs supplied cDNA or gDNA.

Per the authors' pipeline: How many nucleated cells were present was estimated from reference gene primer amplification. Some clones are missing from TCRdb's copy, which holds only in-frame ones; the method was immunoSEQ multiplex PCR. The V and J calls and clone size were taken over from that table, and D and trimming were inferred from the DNA. The sample carries 250,000 or so clones, 89% recorded once. The germline V gene has CDR1 MNHEY and CDR2 SMNVEV (reference sequence). The CDR3 has 12 amino acids. Trimming took 8 bases from V and 3 from J, leaving 11 bases between them. The sample consisted of peripheral blood. The chain employs TRBV27 and TRBJ2-7; no definite D call. The clonotype originates from a woman aged 40-49 years who had recovered from COVID-19. The chain's CDR3 is CASPPGDYEQYF. The CDR3 nucleotides are TGTGCCAGCCCCCCGGGTGACTACGAGCAGTACTTC.